This is a list of T cell receptor beta chains from one sample in a study of cytotoxic CD8 clonotypes in ibrutinib-treated CLL. Clones were read by immunoSEQ multiplex PCR, and TCRdb kept only the in-frame ones, dropping some. The sample holds over 100,000 clones, around 85% seen once. Sequenced here: PBMCs, sampled after 24 months of ibrutinib treatment. The receptors stem from a human donor with chronic lymphocytic leukemia. Each CDR3 is given without its conserved first and last residue. The size entry is marked missing in some rows and otherwise reads once, few, many or a size class.

j_call v_call clone_size cdr3_aa
TRBJ2-4 TRBV19 NA ASSILGSKNIQY
TRBJ2-3 TRBV18 NA ASSPTTDTQY
TRBJ2-3 TRBV19 NA ASSISNSPQGTQY
TRBJ1-3 TRBV28 NA ASSWSYNTIY
TRBJ2-7 TRBV7-2 NA ASSPLGEQY
TRBJ2-3 TRBV7-9 NA ASSLESGRPSTDTQY
TRBJ2-7 TRBV2 NA ASRQGWDEQY
TRBJ2-2 TRBV4-1 NA ASSQEGAGGFSGELF
TRBJ2-7 TRBV2 NA ASILTGLAGGSYEQY
TRBJ1-1 TRBV15 NA ATSRDWDTEAF
TRBJ2-1 TRBV9 once ASSRGGISSYNEQF
TRBJ2-7 TRBV11-2 NA ASSFSGGPFYEQY
TRBJ1-1 TRBV29-1 few SVSPGPMNTEAF
TRBJ2-3 TRBV28 NA ASSSWTSGSFTDTQY
TRBJ2-1 TRBV7-8 once ASSLLMRGGRDEQF
TRBJ2-7 TRBV29-1 NA SVETPNYEQY
TRBJ2-3 TRBV9 once ASSVEGSGRDTQY
TRBJ1-2 TRBV5-4 NA ASSLGDGYGYT
TRBJ2-6 TRBV6-4 once ASSASHSGANVLT
TRBJ2-3 TRBV5-1 NA ASIDLASDTQY
TRBJ2-7 TRBV28 NA ASSFITSGGYEQY
TRBJ1-1 TRBV10-3 NA AIQVDRDRGWANTEAF
TRBJ2-2 TRBV9 NA ASSVFAGELF
TRBJ2-1 TRBV10-3 NA AISDRVEVNEQF
TRBJ1-2 TRBV4-2 NA ASSQGTGIYGYT
TRBJ2-5 TRBV20-1 NA SARPTGTQY
TRBJ2-1 TRBV2 NA ASNRLGQSSYNEQF
TRBJ2-2 TRBV28 NA ASSLLPASGTGELF
TRBJ1-4 TRBV9 NA ASSESGGINEKLF
TRBJ2-1 TRBV9 few ASSVGRGHSYNEQF
TRBJ2-3 TRBV6-5 NA ASSSNSRGSIDTQY
TRBJ1-2 TRBV6-5 NA ASSPDSASGYT
TRBJ2-7 TRBV28 NA ASSPAREQY
TRBJ2-7 TRBV18 NA ASSPPAGKGTYEQY
TRBJ2-7 TRBV27 NA ASNRLKTGPSYEQY
TRBJ2-3 TRBV4-2 few ASSQEEAGGFRDTQY
TRBJ2-7 TRBV9 NA ASSPPNHHRDVDEQY
TRBJ2-2 TRBV4-2 NA ASSQDWGSTGELF
TRBJ2-1 TRBV6-1 NA ASSEAPSSSFYNEQF
TRBJ1-2 TRBV7-9 few ASSSRGGRAALPYT
TRBJ1-5 TRBV5-8 NA ASSQGQSRSNQPQH
TRBJ2-7 TRBV29-1 NA SAPPSSGTSYEQY
TRBJ1-1 TRBV5-1 NA ASSLSSDTEAF
TRBJ2-3 TRBV19 NA ASSVYGQASTDTQY
TRBJ1-2 TRBV2 NA ASSEDVRYGYT
TRBJ2-5 TRBV28 few ASSLEPRQGTQY
TRBJ1-2 TRBV11-1 NA ASSGQGNYGYT
TRBJ2-2 TRBV5-4 NA ASSLAQANTGELF
TRBJ1-3 TRBV18 NA ASSPGQGARGNTIY
TRBJ1-2 TRBV10-3 NA AISGPPGTMGGYT
TRBJ1-2 TRBV28 NA ASIGALRIYGYT
TRBJ2-1 TRBV29-1 many SVAGLAGGFINEQF
TRBJ2-3 TRBV28 few ASSSGQFLTDTQY
TRBJ2-5 TRBV10-3 once ATYPRGGSETQY